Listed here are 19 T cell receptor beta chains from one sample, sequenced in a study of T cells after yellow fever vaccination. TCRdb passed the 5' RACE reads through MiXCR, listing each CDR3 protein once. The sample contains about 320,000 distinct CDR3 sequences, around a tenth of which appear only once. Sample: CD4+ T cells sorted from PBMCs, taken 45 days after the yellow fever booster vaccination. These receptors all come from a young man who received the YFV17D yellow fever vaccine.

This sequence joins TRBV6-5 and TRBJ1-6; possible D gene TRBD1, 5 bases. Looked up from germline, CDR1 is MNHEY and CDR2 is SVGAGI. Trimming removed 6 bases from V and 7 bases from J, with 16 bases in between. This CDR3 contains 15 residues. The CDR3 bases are TGTGCCAGCAGCCGGGACCGGGGCAGGAATTCACCCCTCCACTTT. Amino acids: CASSRDRGRNSPLHF.

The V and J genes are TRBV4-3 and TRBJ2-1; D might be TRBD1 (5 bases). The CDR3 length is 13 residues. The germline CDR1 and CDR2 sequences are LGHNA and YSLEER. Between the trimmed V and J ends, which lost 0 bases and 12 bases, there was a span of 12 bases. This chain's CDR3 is CASSQESAGLQFF. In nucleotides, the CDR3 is TGCGCCAGCAGCCAAGAATCAGCAGGGCTGCAGTTCTTC.

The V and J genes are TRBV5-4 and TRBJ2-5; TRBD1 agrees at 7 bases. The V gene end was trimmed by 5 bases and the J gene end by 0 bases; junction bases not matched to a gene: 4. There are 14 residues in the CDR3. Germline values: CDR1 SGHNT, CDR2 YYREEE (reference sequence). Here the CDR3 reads CASRCDRDQETQYF. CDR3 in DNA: TGTGCCAGCAGATGCGACAGGGACCAAGAGACCCAGTACTTC.

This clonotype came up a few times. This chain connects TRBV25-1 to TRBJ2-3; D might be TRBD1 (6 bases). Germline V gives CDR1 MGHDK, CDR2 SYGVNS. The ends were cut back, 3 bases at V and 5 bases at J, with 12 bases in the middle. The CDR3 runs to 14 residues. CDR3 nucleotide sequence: TGTGCCAGCAGTGATTTTTGGGGGCGAGATACGCAGTATTTT. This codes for CASSDFWGRDTQYF.

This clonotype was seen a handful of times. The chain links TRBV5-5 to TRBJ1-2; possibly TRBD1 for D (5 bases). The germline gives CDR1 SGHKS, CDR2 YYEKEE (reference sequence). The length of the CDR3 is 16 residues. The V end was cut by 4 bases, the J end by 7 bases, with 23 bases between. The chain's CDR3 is CASSKAGHQPVSGYTF. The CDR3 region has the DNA TGTGCCAGCAGCAAGGCAGGACACCAGCCTGTCTCTGGCTACACCTTC.

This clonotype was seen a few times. The CDR3: CASSQGPGYEQYV. The CDR3 coding sequence is TGCGCCAGCAGCCAAGGTCCGGGGTACGAGCAGTACGTC. This chain joins TRBV4-3 and TRBJ2-7; possible D gene TRBD2, 5 bases. Germline-derived CDR1 and CDR2 are LGHNA and YSLEER. The CDR3 has 13 residues. Trimming removed 1 base from V and 4 bases from J, with 8 bases in between.

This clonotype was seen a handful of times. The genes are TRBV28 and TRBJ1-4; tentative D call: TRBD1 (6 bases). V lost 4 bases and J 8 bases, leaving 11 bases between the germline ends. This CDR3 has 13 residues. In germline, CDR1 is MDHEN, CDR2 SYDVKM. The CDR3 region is CASSSVGGEKLFF. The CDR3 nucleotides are TGTGCCAGCAGTTCTGTAGGGGGGGAAAAACTGTTTTTT. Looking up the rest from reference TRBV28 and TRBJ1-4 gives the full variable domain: DVKVTQSSRYLVKRTGEKVFLECVQDMDHENMFWYRQDPGLGLRLIYFSYDVKMKEKGDIPEGYSVSREKKERFSLILESASTNQTSMYLCASSSVGGEKLFFGSGTQLSVL.

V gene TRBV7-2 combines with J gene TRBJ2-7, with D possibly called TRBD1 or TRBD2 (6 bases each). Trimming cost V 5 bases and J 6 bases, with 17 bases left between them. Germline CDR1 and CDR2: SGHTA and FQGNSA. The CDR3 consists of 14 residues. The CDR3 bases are TGTGCCAGCAGCCTAACTACGGGGGCCCCCGAGCAGTACTTC. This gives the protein CASSLTTGAPEQYF.

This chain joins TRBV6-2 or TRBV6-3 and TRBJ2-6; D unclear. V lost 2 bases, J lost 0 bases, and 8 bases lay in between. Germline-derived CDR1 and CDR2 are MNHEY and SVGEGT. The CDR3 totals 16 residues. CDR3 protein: CASSYPKNSGANVLTF. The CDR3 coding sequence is TGTGCCAGCAGTTACCCCAAAAACTCTGGGGCCAACGTCCTGACTTTC.

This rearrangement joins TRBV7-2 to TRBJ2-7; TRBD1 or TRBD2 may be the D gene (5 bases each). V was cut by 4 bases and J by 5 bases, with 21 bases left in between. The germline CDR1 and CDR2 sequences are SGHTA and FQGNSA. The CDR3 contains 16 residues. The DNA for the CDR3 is TGTGCCAGCAGCTCTTTTCCGACCCAGGGACGAAACGAGCAGTACTTC. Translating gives CASSSFPTQGRNEQYF. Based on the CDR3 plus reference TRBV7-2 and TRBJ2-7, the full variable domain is GAGVSQSPSNKVTEKGKDVELRCDPISGHTALYWYRQSLGQGLEFLIYFQGNSAPDKSGLPSDRFSAERTGGSVSTLTIQRTQQEDSAVYLCASSSFPTQGRNEQYFGPGTRLTVT.

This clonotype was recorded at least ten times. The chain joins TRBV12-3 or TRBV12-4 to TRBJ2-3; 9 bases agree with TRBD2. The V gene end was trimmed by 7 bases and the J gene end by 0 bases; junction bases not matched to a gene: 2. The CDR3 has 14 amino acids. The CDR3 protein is CASISGGSTDTQYF. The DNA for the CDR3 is TGTGCCAGCATCAGCGGGGGGAGCACAGATACGCAGTATTTT.

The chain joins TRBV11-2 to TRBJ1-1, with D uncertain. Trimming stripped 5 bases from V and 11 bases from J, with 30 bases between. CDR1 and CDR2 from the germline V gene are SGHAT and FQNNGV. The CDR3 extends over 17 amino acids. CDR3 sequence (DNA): TGTGCCAGCAGCGCCGCCATCCTACCCGGGCCCCCCGTGAGGGCTTTCTTT. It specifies CASSAAILPGPPVRAFF.

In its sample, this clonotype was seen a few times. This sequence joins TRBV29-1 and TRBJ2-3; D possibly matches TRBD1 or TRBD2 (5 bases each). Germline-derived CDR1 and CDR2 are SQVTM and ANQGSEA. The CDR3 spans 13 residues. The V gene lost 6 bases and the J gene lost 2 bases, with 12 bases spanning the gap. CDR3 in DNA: TGCAGCGTGGGACCAAGGTTCACAGATACGCAGTATTTT. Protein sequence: CSVGPRFTDTQYF.

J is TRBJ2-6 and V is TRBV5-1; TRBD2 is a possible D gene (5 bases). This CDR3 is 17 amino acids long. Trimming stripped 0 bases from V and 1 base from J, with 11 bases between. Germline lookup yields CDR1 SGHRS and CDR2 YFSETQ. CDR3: CASSLEVSGSGANVLTF. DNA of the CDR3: TGCGCCAGCAGCTTGGAGGTTTCGGGGTCTGGGGCCAACGTCCTGACTTTC. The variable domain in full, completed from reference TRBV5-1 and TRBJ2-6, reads KAGVTQTPRYLIKTRGQQVTLSCSPISGHRSVSWYQQTPGQGLQFLFEYFSETQRNKGNFPGRFSGRQFSNSRSEMNVSTLELGDSALYLCASSLEVSGSGANVLTFGAGSRLTVL.

In DNA form, the CDR3 reads TGCAGTGCTAGCACAGTAGCTGGCTACACCTTC. Protein: CSASTVAGYTF. This rearrangement joins TRBV20-1 to TRBJ1-2; unclear D gene. The CDR3 loop spans 11 amino acids. Germline V gene sequence: CDR1 DFQATT, CDR2 SNEGSKA (reference sequence). The V end lost 3 bases, the J end lost 7 bases, and 9 bases lay between the germline ends.

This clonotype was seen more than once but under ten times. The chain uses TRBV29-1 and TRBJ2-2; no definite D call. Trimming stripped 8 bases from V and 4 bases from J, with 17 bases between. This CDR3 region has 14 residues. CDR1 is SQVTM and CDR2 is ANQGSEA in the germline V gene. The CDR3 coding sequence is TGCAGCTCCCGAATGGAGACAAGCACCGGGGAGCTGTTTTTT. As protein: CSSRMETSTGELFF.

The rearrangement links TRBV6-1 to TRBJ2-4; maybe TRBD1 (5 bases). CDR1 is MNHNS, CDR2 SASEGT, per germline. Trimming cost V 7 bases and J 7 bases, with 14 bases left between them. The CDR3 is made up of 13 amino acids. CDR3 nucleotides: TGTGCCAGCACCTTAGACAGCATGAACATTCAGTACTTC. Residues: CASTLDSMNIQYF.

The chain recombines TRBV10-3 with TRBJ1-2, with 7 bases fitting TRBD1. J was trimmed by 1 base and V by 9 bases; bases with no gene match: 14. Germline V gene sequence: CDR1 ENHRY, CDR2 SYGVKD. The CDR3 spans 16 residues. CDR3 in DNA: TGTGCCATATTCTCCCAGGACAGGACTCTTAACTATGGCTACACCTTC. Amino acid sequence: CAIFSQDRTLNYGYTF.

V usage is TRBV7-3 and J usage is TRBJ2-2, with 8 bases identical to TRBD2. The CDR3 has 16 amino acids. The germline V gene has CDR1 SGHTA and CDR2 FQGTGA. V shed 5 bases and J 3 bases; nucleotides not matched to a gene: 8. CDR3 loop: CASSPPGGPDTGELFF. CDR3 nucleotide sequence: TGTGCCAGCAGCCCACCGGGGGGGCCCGACACCGGGGAGCTGTTTTTT.